The 31 T cell receptor beta chains listed next were all sequenced from one sample in a study of T-cell memory formation after mild COVID-19. Via MiXCR, TCRdb re-called the 5' RACE reads, giving one row per CDR3 protein. This table has 80,000 to 90,000 distinct CDR3 sequences, approximately 23% appearing once. The specimen sequenced was PBMCs or a T cell subset sorted from them (not recorded which). These receptors were obtained from a man aged 18 to 30 who had mild COVID-19 (a few samples of this study predate the infection). Cell type and time point are not known.

The CDR3 here is CASSWSVRLWGNQPQHF. The CDR3 DNA reads TGTGCCAGCAGTTGGTCGGTTCGCCTGTGGGGCAATCAGCCCCAGCATTTT. The chain carries TRBV12-3 or TRBV12-4 and TRBJ1-5; no definite D call. The CDR3 runs to 17 residues. Between the trimmed V and J ends, which lost 4 bases and 2 bases, there was a span of 18 bases.

This clonotype has a handful of counts. The rearrangement links TRBV5-1 to TRBJ2-7; 8 nucleotides align to TRBD1. CDR3 length: 15 amino acids. The J segment lost 6 bases and the V segment lost 5 bases, leaving 13 bases of the junction unmatched. The germline V gene encodes CDR1 SGHRS and CDR2 YFSETQ. The CDR3 loop reads CASRDRDRRGGEQYF. In DNA, the CDR3 is TGCGCCAGCAGGGACAGGGACCGTCGAGGAGGCGAGCAGTACTTC. Looking up the rest from reference TRBV5-1 and TRBJ2-7 gives the full variable domain: KAGVTQTPRYLIKTRGQQVTLSCSPISGHRSVSWYQQTPGQGLQFLFEYFSETQRNKGNFPGRFSGRQFSNSRSEMNVSTLELGDSALYLCASRDRDRRGGEQYFGPGTRLTVT.

The chain uses TRBV6-2 or TRBV6-3 and TRBJ2-7; possible D gene TRBD1, 6 bases. CDR3 size: 15 residues. The germline V gene has CDR1 MNHEY and CDR2 SVGEGT. Trimming stripped 4 bases from V and 5 bases from J, with 18 bases between. The CDR3 here is CASSSGRTDSDEQYV. CDR3 in DNA: TGTGCCAGCAGTTCCGGAAGGACGGACAGTGACGAGCAGTACGTC.

Regarding this clonotype: One end of the junction does not line up with germline, which may come from a read error. V usage is TRBV7-8 and J usage is TRBJ1-1, with TRBD1 as a possible D gene (5 bases). CDR1 SGHVS and CDR2 FQNEAQ come from the germline V gene. The CDR3 sequence is 14 residues long. The CDR3, as DNA: TGTGCCAGCAGCCACCTCGGGGCGAACGCTGAAGCTTTCTTT. It encodes CASSHLGANAEAFF. Full variable domain (outside the CDR3, taken from reference TRBV7-8 and TRBJ1-1): GAGVSQSPRYKVAKRGQDVALRCDPISGHVSLFWYQQALGQGPEFLTYFQNEAQLDKSGLPSDRFFAERPEGSVSTLKIQRTQQEDSAVYLCASSHLGANAEAFFGQGTRLTVV.

Here the CDR3 DNA reads TGTGCCAGCAGCGTAGCTGACGGACACTCCTACGAGCAGTACTTC. Its translation is CASSVADGHSYEQYF. The chain employs TRBV9 and TRBJ2-7; TRBD1 might be the D (5 bases). The ends were cut back, 0 bases at V and 0 bases at J, with 10 bases in the middle. Germline V gene lookup returns CDR1 SGDLS and CDR2 YYNGEE. CDR3 length: 15 residues. The variable domain in full, completed from reference TRBV9 and TRBJ2-7, reads DSGVTQTPKHLITATGQRVTLRCSPRSGDLSVYWYQQSLDQGLQFLIQYYNGEERAKGNILERFSAQQFPDLHSELNLSSLELGDSALYFCASSVADGHSYEQYFGPGTRLTVT.

The rearrangement uses TRBV3-1 and TRBJ1-1; D remains unclear. This CDR3 spans 12 amino acids. The ends were cut back, 1 base at V and 5 bases at J, with 5 bases in the middle. Germline CDR1 LGHDT, CDR2 YNNKEL (reference sequence). The CDR3 region is CASSQGFTEAFF. The CDR3 bases are TGTGCCAGCAGCCAAGGGTTTACTGAAGCTTTCTTT.

V is TRBV29-1 and J is TRBJ1-2, with D unclear. V lost 3 bases and J lost 7, with 9 bases in between. CDR3 length equals 11 residues. From germline, CDR1 is SQVTM and CDR2 ANQGSEA. The CDR3 coding sequence is TGCAGCGTTGAGGCTGGCAGTGGCTACACCTTC. Translated: CSVEAGSGYTF.

The chain has TRBV30 and TRBJ2-3; 10 bases agree with TRBD2. The germline CDR1 and CDR2 sequences are GTSNPN and SVGIG (reference sequence). The CDR3 spans 15 residues. V was pared by 0 bases and J by 2 bases, with 2 bases of the junction left unmatched. CDR3 loop: CAWSVAGGNTDTQYF. CDR3 bases: TGTGCCTGGAGTGTAGCGGGGGGGAACACAGATACGCAGTATTTT.

V and J are TRBV9 and TRBJ2-3; TRBD2 matches at 7 bases. The CDR3 has 15 residues. V dropped 4 bases and J dropped 3; count of bases not matched to a gene: 8. Per germline, CDR1 SGDLS and CDR2 YYNGEE. The CDR3 DNA is TGTGCCAGCAGCCCCGGCGCGGGGGAAACAGATACGCAGTATTTT. This gives the protein CASSPGAGETDTQYF.

The chain employs TRBV6-5 and TRBJ1-6; D ambiguous. The CDR3 is made up of 17 amino acids. Germline CDR1 is MNHEY and CDR2 is SVGAGI. Between the trimmed V and J ends, which lost 0 bases and 0 bases, there was a span of 9 bases. In DNA form, the CDR3 reads TGTGCCAGCAGTTACTCAGGCTGGAGCTCCTATAATTCACCCCTCCACTTT. It specifies CASSYSGWSSYNSPLHF.

This clonotype came up a few times. The chain links TRBV4-1 to TRBJ1-1, with D perhaps TRBD1 (6 bases). The CDR3 is made up of 14 amino acids. Germline V lookup: CDR1 MGHRA, CDR2 YSYEKL. Trimming left V 3 bases short and J 4 bases short, with 12 bases between. In DNA, the CDR3 is TGCGCCAGCAGCCAGGGGGGGGCGCGCACTGAAGCTTTCTTT. Its protein is CASSQGGARTEAFF.

The chain recombines TRBV7-6 with TRBJ2-3, with D uncertain. Germline V CDR1 and CDR2: SGHVS, FNYEAQ. Trimming stripped 5 bases from V and 0 bases from J, with 12 bases between. This CDR3 is built from 15 residues. This chain's CDR3 is CASSPETGSTDTQYF. The CDR3 DNA follows: TGTGCCAGCAGCCCGGAGACTGGGAGCACAGATACGCAGTATTTT.

This clonotype was recorded once. This chain uses TRBV4-1 with TRBJ1-1, with 8 positions matching TRBD1. Per germline, CDR1 MGHRA and CDR2 YSYEKL. The CDR3 is made up of 13 amino acids. The J segment lost 4 bases and the V segment lost 6 bases, leaving 4 bases of the junction unmatched. The CDR3 here is CASSRGTGTEAFF. DNA of the CDR3: TGCGCCAGCAGTCGTGGGACAGGCACTGAAGCTTTCTTT.

Only a few counts were recorded for this clonotype. The chain couples TRBV6-5 to TRBJ1-4; weak D call: TRBD1 (5 bases). This CDR3 is 16 amino acids long. V was shortened by 1 base and J by 5 bases, with 14 bases between the two germline ends. Germline lookup yields CDR1 MNHEY and CDR2 SVGAGI. CDR3: CASSYWFGTDNEKLFF. The CDR3 coding sequence is TGTGCCAGCAGTTACTGGTTCGGGACGGACAATGAAAAACTGTTTTTT.

This clonotype was picked up one time. V usage is TRBV5-6 and J usage is TRBJ1-4; maybe TRBD1 (5 bases). The CDR3 has 14 residues. V shed 5 bases and J shed 6 bases, with 14 bases lying between them. Germline V gene sequence: CDR1 SGHDT, CDR2 YYEEEE. CDR3 in DNA: TGTGCCAGCAGTATCGGGACTCTTGATGAAAAACTGTTTTTT. This gives the protein CASSIGTLDEKLFF. The variable domain in full, with the rest retrieved from reference TRBV5-6 and TRBJ1-4, is DAGVTQSPTHLIKTRGQQVTLRCSPKSGHDTVSWYQQALGQGPQFIFQYYEEEERQRGNFPDRFSGHQFPNYSSELNVNALLLGDSALYLCASSIGTLDEKLFFGSGTQLSVL.

There are many counts of this clonotype. The chain links TRBV12-3 or TRBV12-4 to TRBJ2-2; no reliable D call. CDR3 size: 12 residues. Deletions cut 3 bases from V and 4 bases from J, with 3 bases between. Here the CDR3 reads CASSFGTGELFF. CDR3 bases: TGTGCCAGCAGTTTCGGCACCGGGGAGCTGTTTTTT.

The chain is built from TRBV6-6 and TRBJ1-1, with a tentative D call TRBD1 (5 bases). Trimming left V 4 bases short and J 3 bases short, with 15 bases between. CDR1 is MNHNY, CDR2 SVGAGI, per germline (reference sequence). The CDR3 extends over 15 amino acids. The CDR3 bases are TGTGCCAGCAGTTGGGCCTCAGGGAGCTACACTGAAGCTTTCTTT. Translated, it gives CASSWASGSYTEAFF.

The chain joins TRBV29-1 to TRBJ2-1; 7 nucleotides match TRBD2. The germline CDR1 and CDR2 sequences are SQVTM and ANQGSEA. This CDR3 spans 14 amino acids. The V and J ends lost 1 base and 11 bases, in that order; junction bases with no gene match: 11. The CDR3 coding sequence is TGCAGCGTTGAAGTTGATCTCACCGGGGGGAAGCAGTTCTTC. Its translation: CSVEVDLTGGKQFF.

The V call is TRBV12-3 or TRBV12-4, the J call TRBJ2-7; 7 nucleotides align to TRBD1. The CDR3 sequence is 14 residues long. Trimming took 1 base from V and 5 from J; bases not matched to a gene: 5. CDR3 protein: CASSLVVTGDEQYF. CDR3 in DNA: TGTGCCAGCAGTTTAGTGGTAACAGGGGACGAGCAGTACTTC.

This clonotype was observed a few times. This chain joins TRBV6-5 and TRBJ1-1; D call uncertain. This CDR3 is 13 amino acids long. V was cut by 0 bases and J by 3 bases, with 5 bases left in between. Germline assignment: CDR1 MNHEY and CDR2 SVGAGI. The CDR3 sequence is CASSYSIDTEAFF. CDR3 nucleotide sequence: TGTGCCAGCAGTTACTCGATCGACACTGAAGCTTTCTTT.

This clonotype was recorded a few times. The rearrangement joins TRBV7-8 to TRBJ2-7, with a tentative D call TRBD2 (7 bases). The CDR3 consists of 14 residues. Germline CDR1 and CDR2: SGHVS and FQNEAQ. V was shortened by 3 bases and J by 5 bases, with 14 bases between the two germline ends. The CDR3 DNA reads TGTGCCAGCAGCTTCCAACGGGGGGCCCACGAGCAGTACGTC. It yields the protein CASSFQRGAHEQYV.

The gene calls are TRBV12-3 or TRBV12-4 and TRBJ1-5; 9 nucleotides agree with TRBD1. The CDR3 is 16 residues long. Trimming removed 5 bases from V and 5 bases from J; junction bases left unmatched: 10. In DNA form, the CDR3 reads TGTGCCAGCAGTCCCCGGACAGGGGTTATGTATCAGCCCCAGCATTTT. Residues: CASSPRTGVMYQPQHF.

The DNA of the CDR3 is TGCGCCAGCAGCCAAGGGATGGACGGGAGCTCCTATAATTCACCCCTCCACTTT. Its protein is CASSQGMDGSSYNSPLHF. The chain carries TRBV4-3 and TRBJ1-6; D is uncertain. In germline, CDR1 is LGHNA, CDR2 YSLEER. This CDR3 spans 18 amino acids. Trimming left V 1 base short and J 0 bases short, with 13 bases between.

The CDR3 loop is CAISEFGGNTEAFF. CDR3 nucleotide sequence: TGTGCCATCAGTGAATTTGGGGGTAACACTGAAGCTTTCTTT. The V gene is TRBV10-3, the J gene TRBJ1-1; D possibly corresponds to TRBD1 (5 bases). V lost 3 bases and J 2 bases, leaving 10 bases between the germline ends. Germline lookup yields CDR1 ENHRY and CDR2 SYGVKD. The length of the CDR3 is 14 residues.

The chain carries TRBV7-2 and TRBJ2-3; D might be TRBD2 (5 bases). Germline V gene lookup returns CDR1 SGHTA and CDR2 FQGNSA. With 4 bases removed from V and 2 bases from J, the gap between germline ends came to 16 bases. The CDR3 consists of 16 residues. The CDR3, as DNA: TGTGCCAGCAGCTCAGGAGGAGGCAGTTACACAGATACGCAGTATTTT. Its translation is CASSSGGGSYTDTQYF.

This chain connects TRBV20-1 to TRBJ2-4, with no clear D. Germline V lookup: CDR1 DFQATT, CDR2 SNEGSKA (reference sequence). This CDR3 region has 13 residues. Trimming took 3 bases from V and 3 from J, leaving 9 bases between them. The CDR3 region is CSARELNKNIQYF. In DNA, the CDR3 is TGCAGTGCTAGGGAACTCAACAAAAACATTCAGTACTTC.

The table lists this clonotype with a few counts. The chain recombines TRBV7-9 with TRBJ2-1, with D tentatively TRBD1 (6 bases). CDR1 is SEHNR and CDR2 is FQNEAQ in the germline V gene (reference sequence). Trimming removed 5 bases at V and 10 bases at J, with 18 bases between. This CDR3 contains 14 residues. DNA for the CDR3: TGTGCCAGCAGCCCAAGCAAGGGGGTTGGCGAGCAGTTCTTC. Translated, it gives CASSPSKGVGEQFF.

The chain is built from TRBV7-2 and TRBJ2-4, with D unclear. The CDR3 covers 17 residues. Germline CDR1 and CDR2: SGHTA and FQGNSA. Trimming cost V 0 bases and J 0 bases, with 12 bases left between them. The CDR3 loop reads CASSLAVATLAKNIQYF. In DNA, the CDR3 is TGTGCCAGCAGCTTAGCGGTAGCCACTTTAGCCAAAAACATTCAGTACTTC.

The chain links TRBV29-1 to TRBJ2-7; TRBD1 matches 7 bases. Germline lookup yields CDR1 SQVTM and CDR2 ANQGSEA. The V and J ends lost 6 bases and 0 bases, in that order; junction bases with no gene match: 2. The CDR3 has 12 amino acids. This CDR3 is CSVRDSSYEQYF. The CDR3 coding sequence is TGCAGCGTACGGGACAGCTCCTACGAGCAGTACTTC.

The chain recombines TRBV30 with TRBJ1-2; maybe TRBD1 (5 bases). CDR3 length: 13 amino acids. Trimming took off 3 bases at V and 4 bases at J, with 12 bases between the two ends. The germline CDR1 and CDR2 sequences are GTSNPN and SVGIG (reference sequence). CDR3 coding DNA: TGTGCCTGGAGAGACGACAGTCTCTATGGCTACACCTTC. Its protein is CAWRDDSLYGYTF.

The chain's CDR3 is CASSSTGGRNQPQHF. In nucleotides, the CDR3 is TGCGCCAGCAGCTCCACCGGGGGACGAAATCAGCCCCAGCATTTT. This chain joins TRBV5-1 and TRBJ1-5; TRBD1 is a possible D gene (5 bases). From germline, CDR1 is SGHRS and CDR2 YFSETQ. V lost 3 bases and J lost 4, with 14 bases in between. The CDR3 covers 15 residues.